This TCR beta chain emerged from a study of blood T cell repertoires in COVID-19 (dated by TCRdb to the early 2020s). About the study as a whole: Collaborator samples came from the United States, Italy and Spain and covered acute and convalescent phases of COVID-19. The material from the prospective study consisted of cDNA or gDNA derived from T cells, B-cell-depleted T cells, or PBMCs. Deeply sampled blood TCRbeta repertoires from subjects exposed to, actively infected with, or recovered from COVID-19 were included in the dataset. A freely available public database, intended as a resource for researchers studying the immune response to SARS-CoV-2, is where the repertoires were released. Samples were obtained from the ongoing ImmuneRACE study (first 160 participants) and from some 1,300 subjects provided by 6 global collaborators. Sample metadata almost always included a de-identified subject ID, COVID-19 status, age in years and sex. HLA class I and class II types, where available, came from metadata supplied by the sample provider rather than from assay-based typing.

The immunoSEQ Assay, a bias-controlled multiplex PCR, was used to amplify TCRbeta CDR3 regions from genomic DNA. Under the source paper's analysis protocol: Nucleated cell counts per sample were estimated from amplification of reference gene primers within the assay. To quantify the absolute abundance of each unique TCRbeta CDR3 rearrangement, sequence reads were collapsed and filtered. For each sample, productive Simpson clonality was calculated as the square root of Simpson's diversity index across productive rearrangements. TCRdb holds this immuneACCESS table with in-frame rearrangements only. Some clones are missing; in checked studies, unresolved V genes explain under half, and the rest has no known cause. V and J calls and clone size are given by that table; D and trimming were obtained from the DNA. Across this sample there are about 230,000 clones, with under 90% seen only once. The top ten clonotypes cover roughly 12% of the sample.

One collaborating source in Seattle enrolled patients during active infection and followed them longitudinally through the course of disease. Collaborating institutions collected whole blood in K2EDTA tubes following their own protocols. For TCRbeta analysis, collaborators shipped samples in one of three forms: frozen whole blood, isolated PBMCs, or DNA extracted from either of those sample types. What the authors observed across the whole study: Clinical and demographic metadata were provided uncurated, with the amount varying by source and participant.

In regard to this clone: What this receptor recognizes is not known. One base away there is no much larger clone; base qualities are not given.

The TCR originated in a man in his fifties with COVID-19, enrolled during active disease. The sample taken for sequencing was peripheral blood.

The CDR3 sequence is CAWDSIYGYTF. The bases are TGTGCCTGGGACAGTATCTATGGCTACACCTTC. The chain links TRBV30 with TRBJ1-2; a tentative D match to TRBD1 spans 5 bases. Including the terminal cysteine and phenylalanine, the CDR3 comprises 11 residues. Only the CDR3 region is kept as DNA, spanning 33 bases read in frame from base 1. V gives up 5 bases and J gives up 4 bases, and the segment between their germline ends measures 8 bases. Via the germline V gene (reference sequence), CDR1 is GTSNPN and CDR2 SVGIG. The full variable domain, with segments outside the CDR3 supplied by the reference TRBV30 and TRBJ1-2 proteins, appears as SQTIHQWPATLVQPVGSPLSLECTVEGTSNPNLYWYRQAAGRGLQLLFYSVGIGQISSEVPQNLSASRPQDRQFILSSKKLLLSDSGFYLCAWDSIYGYTFGSGTRLTVV.